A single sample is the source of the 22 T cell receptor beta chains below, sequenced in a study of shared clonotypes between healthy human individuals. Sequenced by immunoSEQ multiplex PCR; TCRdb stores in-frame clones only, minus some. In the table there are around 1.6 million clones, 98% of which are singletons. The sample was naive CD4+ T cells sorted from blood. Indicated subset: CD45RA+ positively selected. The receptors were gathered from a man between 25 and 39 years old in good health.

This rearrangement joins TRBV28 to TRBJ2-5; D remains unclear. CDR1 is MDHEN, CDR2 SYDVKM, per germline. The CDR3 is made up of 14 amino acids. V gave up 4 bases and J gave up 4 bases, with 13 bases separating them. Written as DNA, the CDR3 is TGTGCCAGCAGTTGGGTGCGTCGCCCAGAGACCCAGTACTTC. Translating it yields CASSWVRRPETQYF.

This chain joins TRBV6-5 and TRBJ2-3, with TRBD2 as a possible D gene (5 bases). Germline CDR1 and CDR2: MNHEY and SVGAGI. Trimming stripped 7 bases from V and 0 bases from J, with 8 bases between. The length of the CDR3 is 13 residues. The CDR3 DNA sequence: TGTGCCAGCACGGCTAGCAGCACAGATACGCAGTATTTT. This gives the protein CASTASSTDTQYF.

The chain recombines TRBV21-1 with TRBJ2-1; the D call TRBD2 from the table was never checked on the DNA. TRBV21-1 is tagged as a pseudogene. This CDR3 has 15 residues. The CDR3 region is CASSPRGSSYNEQFF. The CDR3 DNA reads TGTGCCAGCAGCCCCCGGGGGAGCTCCTACAATGAGCAGTTCTTC.

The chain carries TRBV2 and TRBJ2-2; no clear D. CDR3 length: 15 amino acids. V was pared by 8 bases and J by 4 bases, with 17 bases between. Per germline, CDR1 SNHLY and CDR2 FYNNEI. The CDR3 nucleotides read TGTGCCAGCCAATTTTTTCCAGGCACCACCGGGGAGCTGTTTTTT. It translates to CASQFFPGTTGELFF.

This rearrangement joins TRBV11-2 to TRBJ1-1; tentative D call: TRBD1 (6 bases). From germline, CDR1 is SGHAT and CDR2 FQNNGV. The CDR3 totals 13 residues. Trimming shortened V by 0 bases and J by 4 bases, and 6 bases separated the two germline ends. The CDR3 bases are TGTGCCAGCAGCTTAGACAGGGGCACTGAAGCTTTCTTT. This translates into CASSLDRGTEAFF.

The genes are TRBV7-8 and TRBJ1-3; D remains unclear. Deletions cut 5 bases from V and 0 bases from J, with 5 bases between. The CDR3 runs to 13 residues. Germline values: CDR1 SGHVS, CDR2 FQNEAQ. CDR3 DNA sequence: TGTGCCAGCAGCCCTAGCTCTGGAAACACCATATATTTT. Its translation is CASSPSSGNTIYF.

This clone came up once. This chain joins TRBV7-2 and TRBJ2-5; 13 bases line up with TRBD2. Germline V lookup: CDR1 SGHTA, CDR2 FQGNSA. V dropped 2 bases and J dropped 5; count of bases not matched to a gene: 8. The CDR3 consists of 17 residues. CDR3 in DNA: TGTGCCAGCAGCTTAACTAGCGGGAGGGCCGGCGCGGAGACCCAGTACTTC. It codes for CASSLTSGRAGAETQYF.

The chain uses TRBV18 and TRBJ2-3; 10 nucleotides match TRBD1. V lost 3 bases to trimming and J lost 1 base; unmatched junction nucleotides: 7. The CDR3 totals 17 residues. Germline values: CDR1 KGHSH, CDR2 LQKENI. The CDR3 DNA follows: TGTGCCAGCTCACCGCTTCCCGGGACAGGGGGCACAGATACGCAGTATTTT. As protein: CASSPLPGTGGTDTQYF. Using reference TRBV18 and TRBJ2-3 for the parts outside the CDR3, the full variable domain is NAGVMQNPRHLVRRRGQEARLRCSPMKGHSHVYWYRQLPEEGLKFMVYLQKENIIDESGMPKERFSAEFPKEGPSILRIQQVVRGDSAAYFCASSPLPGTGGTDTQYFGPGTRLTVL.

The chain's CDR3 is CASIRSLNTEAFF. CDR3 in DNA: TGTGCCAGCATCCGTAGCCTAAACACTGAAGCTTTCTTT. The chain recombines TRBV7-9 with TRBJ1-1, with no clear D. The germline V gene encodes CDR1 SEHNR and CDR2 FQNEAQ (reference sequence). V was cut by 7 bases and J by 2 bases, with 11 bases left in between. CDR3 size: 13 residues.

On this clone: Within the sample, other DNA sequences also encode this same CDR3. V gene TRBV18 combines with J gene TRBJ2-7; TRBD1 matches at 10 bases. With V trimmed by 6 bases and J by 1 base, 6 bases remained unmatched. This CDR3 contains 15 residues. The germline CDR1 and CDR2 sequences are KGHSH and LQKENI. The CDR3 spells CASSPGTGVSYEQYF. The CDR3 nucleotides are TGTGCCAGCTCCCCCGGGACAGGGGTATCCTACGAGCAGTACTTC.

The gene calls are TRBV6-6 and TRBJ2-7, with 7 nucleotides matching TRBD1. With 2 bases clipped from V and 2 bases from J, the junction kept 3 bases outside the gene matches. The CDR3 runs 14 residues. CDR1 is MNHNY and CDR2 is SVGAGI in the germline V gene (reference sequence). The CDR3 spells CASSYGQAPYEQYF. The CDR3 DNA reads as TGTGCCAGCAGTTACGGACAGGCTCCCTACGAGCAGTACTTC.

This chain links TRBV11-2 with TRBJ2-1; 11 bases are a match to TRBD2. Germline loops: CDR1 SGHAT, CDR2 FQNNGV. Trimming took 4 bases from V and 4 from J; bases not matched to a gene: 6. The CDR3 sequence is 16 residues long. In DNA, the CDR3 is TGTGCCAGCAGCTCCCAGACTAGCGGGAAGTACAATGAGCAGTTCTTC. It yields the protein CASSSQTSGKYNEQFF.

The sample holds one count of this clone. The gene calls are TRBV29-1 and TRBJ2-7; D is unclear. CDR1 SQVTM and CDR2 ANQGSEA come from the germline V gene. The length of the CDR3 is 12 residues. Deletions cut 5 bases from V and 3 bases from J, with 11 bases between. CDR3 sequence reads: CSVHLANYEQYF. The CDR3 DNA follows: TGCAGCGTTCACCTGGCTAACTACGAGCAGTACTTC.

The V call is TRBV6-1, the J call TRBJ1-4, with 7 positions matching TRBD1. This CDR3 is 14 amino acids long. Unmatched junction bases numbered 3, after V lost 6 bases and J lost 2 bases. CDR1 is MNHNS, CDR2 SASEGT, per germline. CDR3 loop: CASSRQGTNEKLFF. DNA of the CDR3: TGTGCCAGCAGCCGACAGGGCACTAATGAAAAACTGTTTTTT.

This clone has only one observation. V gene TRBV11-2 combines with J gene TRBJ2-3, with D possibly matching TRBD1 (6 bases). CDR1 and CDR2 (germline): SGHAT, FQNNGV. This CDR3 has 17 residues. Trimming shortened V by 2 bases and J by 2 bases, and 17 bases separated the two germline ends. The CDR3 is CASSLPLGHTATDTQYF. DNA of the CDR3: TGTGCCAGCAGCTTACCCCTGGGACATACGGCCACAGATACGCAGTATTTT. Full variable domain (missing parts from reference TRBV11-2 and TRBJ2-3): EAGVAQSPRYKIIEKRQSVAFWCNPISGHATLYWYQQILGQGPKLLIQFQNNGVVDDSQLPKDRFSAERLKGVDSTLKIQPAKLEDSAVYLCASSLPLGHTATDTQYFGPGTRLTVL.

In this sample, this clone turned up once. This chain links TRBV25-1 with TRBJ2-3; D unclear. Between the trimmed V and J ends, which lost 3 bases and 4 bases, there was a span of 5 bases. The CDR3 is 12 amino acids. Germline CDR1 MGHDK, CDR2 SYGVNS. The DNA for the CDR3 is TGTGCCAGCAGTGATCGGTCAGATACGCAGTATTTT. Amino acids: CASSDRSDTQYF.

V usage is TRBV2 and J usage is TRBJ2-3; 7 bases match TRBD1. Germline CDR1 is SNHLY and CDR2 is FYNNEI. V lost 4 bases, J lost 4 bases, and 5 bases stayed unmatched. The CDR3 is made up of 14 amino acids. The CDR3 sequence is CASSVRQGADTQYF. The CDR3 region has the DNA TGTGCCAGCAGTGTGAGACAGGGCGCAGATACGCAGTATTTT.

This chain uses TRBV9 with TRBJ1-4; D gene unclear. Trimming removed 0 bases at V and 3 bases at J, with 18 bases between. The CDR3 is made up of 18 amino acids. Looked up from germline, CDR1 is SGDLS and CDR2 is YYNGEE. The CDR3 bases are TGTGCCAGCAGCGTAGGACCCCCCTACAGCGCGTCTAATGAAAAACTGTTTTTT. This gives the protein CASSVGPPYSASNEKLFF.

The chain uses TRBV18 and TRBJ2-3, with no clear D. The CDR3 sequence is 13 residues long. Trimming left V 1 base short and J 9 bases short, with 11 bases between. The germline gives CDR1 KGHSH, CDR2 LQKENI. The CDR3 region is CASSPLKVDTQYF. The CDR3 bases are TGTGCCAGCTCACCACTAAAAGTCGACACGCAGTATTTT.

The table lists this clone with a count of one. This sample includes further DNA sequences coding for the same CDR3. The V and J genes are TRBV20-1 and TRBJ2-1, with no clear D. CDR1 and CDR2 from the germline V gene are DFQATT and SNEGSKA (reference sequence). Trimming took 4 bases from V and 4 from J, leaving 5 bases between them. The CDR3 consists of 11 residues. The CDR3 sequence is CSATGYNEQFF. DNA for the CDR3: TGCAGTGCTACAGGTTACAATGAGCAGTTCTTC.

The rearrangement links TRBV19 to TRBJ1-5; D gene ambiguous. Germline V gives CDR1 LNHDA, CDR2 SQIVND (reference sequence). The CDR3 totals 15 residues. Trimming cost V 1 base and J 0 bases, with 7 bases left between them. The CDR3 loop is CASSIGHRSNQPQHF. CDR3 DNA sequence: TGTGCCAGTAGTATAGGACATCGTAGCAATCAGCCCCAGCATTTT.

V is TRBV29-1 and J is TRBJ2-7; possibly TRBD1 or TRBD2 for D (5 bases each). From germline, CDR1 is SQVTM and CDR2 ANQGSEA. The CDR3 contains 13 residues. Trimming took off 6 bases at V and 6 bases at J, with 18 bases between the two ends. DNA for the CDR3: TGCAGCGTGGGGCCGAATCTGGGAGCCGAGCAGTACTTC. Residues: CSVGPNLGAEQYF.